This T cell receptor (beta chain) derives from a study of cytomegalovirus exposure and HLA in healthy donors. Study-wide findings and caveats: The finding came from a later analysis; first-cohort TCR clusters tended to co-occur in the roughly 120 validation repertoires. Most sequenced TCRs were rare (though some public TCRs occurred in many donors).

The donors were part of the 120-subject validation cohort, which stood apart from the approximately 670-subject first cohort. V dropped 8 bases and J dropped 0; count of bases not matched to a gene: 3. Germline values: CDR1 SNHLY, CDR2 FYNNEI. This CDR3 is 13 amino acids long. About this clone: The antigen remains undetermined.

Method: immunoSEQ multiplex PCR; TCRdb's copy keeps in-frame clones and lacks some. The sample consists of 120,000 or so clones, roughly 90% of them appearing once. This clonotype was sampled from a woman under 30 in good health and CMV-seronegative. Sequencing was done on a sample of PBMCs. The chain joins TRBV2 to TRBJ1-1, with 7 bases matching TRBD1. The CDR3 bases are TGTGCCAGCCCGGGACAGATGAACACTGAAGCTTTCTTT. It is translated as CASPGQMNTEAFF. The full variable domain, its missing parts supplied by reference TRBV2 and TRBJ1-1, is EPEVTQTPSHQVTQMGQEVILRCVPISNHLYFYWYRQILGQKVEFLVSFYNNEISEKSEIFDDQFSVERPDGSNFTLKIRSTKLEDSAMYFCASPGQMNTEAFFGQGTRLTVV.